Listed below are T cell receptor beta chains from one sample, sequenced in a study of blood T cell repertoires in COVID-19. Assay used: immunoSEQ multiplex PCR; TCRdb lists only in-frame clones, some missing. This sample has 400,000 to 450,000 clones, with 86% found just once. The sequencing input was peripheral blood. The receptors here all came from a woman aged 25 to 39 with active or convalescent COVID-19. The conserved cysteine and the conserved F or W are not part of the CDR3 here. Each record gives: clone size, D gene, V gene, CDR3 protein. The D gene is left open where the match is weak. A row's size may be missing; if present it is once, few, many or a size class.

. TRBD2 TRBV7-2 ASSLLAGGAFNTDTQY
. TRBD1 TRBV19 ASIPTRTGSYGYT
. . TRBV19 ASSIDLGTHSGNTIY
. TRBD1 TRBV2 ASSELGTVNEKLF
. TRBD1 TRBV13 ASSTSGQVSGNTIY
many . TRBV19 ASSKTGTGELF
. TRBD1 TRBV13 ASSEGQDSSYEQY
. . TRBV24-1 ATQRTDNEKLF
. . TRBV6-1 ASSETEELDPKF
. . TRBV23-1 ASSRDSFPPDEQF
. . TRBV30 AWSDSTGGARYGYT
. TRBD2 TRBV7-2 ASSWDSGENEQF
. TRBD2 TRBV29-1 SVGLADSYNEQF
. . TRBV10-2 ALDRRNQPQH
. TRBD1 TRBV27 ASSLRDRERVYSNQPQH
. . TRBV19 ASLEGTLTGAEAF
. TRBD1 TRBV29-1 SVVGTGVFVNTEAF
. . TRBV3-1/TRBV3-2 ASSHAITGRSTGYT
. . TRBV5-6 ASSLGSQGLSNQPQH
. . TRBV6-5 ASSYSWTANTEAF
. . TRBV13 ASVGGDIHTQY
. . TRBV6-5 ASSYETGSDEQF
. . TRBV5-1 ASSLDPAGYGYT
. TRBD1 TRBV14 ASSQASDRVDEKLF
once TRBD2 TRBV6-5 ASRPLGTSVNEQY
. TRBD1 TRBV6-5 ASRLTGGLNQPQH
. . TRBV15 ATSRDRGIYQPQH
few . TRBV6-6 ASSFEGENSPLH